The clone carrying this TCR beta chain was seen only once. As to time point: peripheral blood 6 weeks after treatment start. These data come from a study of PD-L1 blockade in urothelial cancer. For the study at large: Atezolizumab was started by patients at some point between 2013 and 2014 at 1,200 mg intravenously every 3 weeks. Counts from blood samples showed a median of 141,255 T cells. Blood was analyzed 3 weeks (second dose) and 6 weeks after treatment start.

V lost 4 bases and J lost 5; bases outside the gene matches: 4. Germline lookup yields CDR1 MGHDK and CDR2 SYGVNS. CDR3 size: 14 residues. Some clones are missing from TCRdb's copy, which holds only in-frame ones; the method was immunoSEQ multiplex PCR. The data contain around 50,000 clones, 88% of them singletons. This clonotype was sampled from a man in his fifties or sixties with urothelial cancer. The source was PBMCs, collected around atezolizumab (anti-PD-L1) treatment. J is TRBJ2-7 and V is TRBV25-1, with 11 bases lining up with TRBD1. This CDR3 is CASSAWDRGNEQYF. CDR3 nucleotide sequence: TGTGCCAGCAGTGCCTGGGACAGGGGGAACGAGCAGTACTTC.